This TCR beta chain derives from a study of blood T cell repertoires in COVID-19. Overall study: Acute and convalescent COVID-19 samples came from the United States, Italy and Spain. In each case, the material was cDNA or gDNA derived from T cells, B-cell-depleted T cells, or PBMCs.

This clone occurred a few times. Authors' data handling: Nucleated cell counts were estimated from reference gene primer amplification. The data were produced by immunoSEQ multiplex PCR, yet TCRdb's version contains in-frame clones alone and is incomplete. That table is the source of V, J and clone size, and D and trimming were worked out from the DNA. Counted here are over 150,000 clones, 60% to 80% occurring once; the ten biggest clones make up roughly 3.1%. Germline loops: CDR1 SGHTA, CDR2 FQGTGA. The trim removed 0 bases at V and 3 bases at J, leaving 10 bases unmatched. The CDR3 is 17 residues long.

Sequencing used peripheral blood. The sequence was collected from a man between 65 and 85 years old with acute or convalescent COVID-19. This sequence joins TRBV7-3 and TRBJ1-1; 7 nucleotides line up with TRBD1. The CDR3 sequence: CASSLTARTGRHTEAFF. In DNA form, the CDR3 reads TGTGCCAGCAGCTTAACGGCCAGGACAGGTCGGCACACTGAAGCTTTCTTT.